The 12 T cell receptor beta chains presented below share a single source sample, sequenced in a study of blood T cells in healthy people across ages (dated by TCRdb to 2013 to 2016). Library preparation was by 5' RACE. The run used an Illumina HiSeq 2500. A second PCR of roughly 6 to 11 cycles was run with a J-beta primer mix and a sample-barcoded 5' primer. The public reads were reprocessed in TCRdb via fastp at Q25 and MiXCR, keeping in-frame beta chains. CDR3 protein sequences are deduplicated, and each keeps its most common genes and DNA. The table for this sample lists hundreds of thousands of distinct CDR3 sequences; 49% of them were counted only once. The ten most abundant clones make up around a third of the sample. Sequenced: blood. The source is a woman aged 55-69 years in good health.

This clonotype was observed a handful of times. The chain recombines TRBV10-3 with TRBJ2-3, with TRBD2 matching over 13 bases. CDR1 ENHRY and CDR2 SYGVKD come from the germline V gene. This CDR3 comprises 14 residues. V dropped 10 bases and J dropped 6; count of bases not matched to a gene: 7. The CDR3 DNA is TGTGCCACCGGGACTAGCGGGAATCCCGATACGCAGTATTTT. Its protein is CATGTSGNPDTQYF.

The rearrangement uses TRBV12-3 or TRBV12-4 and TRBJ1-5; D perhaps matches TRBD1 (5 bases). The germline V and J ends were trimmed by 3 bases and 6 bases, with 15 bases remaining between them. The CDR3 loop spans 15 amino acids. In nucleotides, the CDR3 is TGTGCCAGCAGTTTTGTGAGCAGGGCGGGTCAGCCCCAGCATTTT. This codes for CASSFVSRAGQPQHF.

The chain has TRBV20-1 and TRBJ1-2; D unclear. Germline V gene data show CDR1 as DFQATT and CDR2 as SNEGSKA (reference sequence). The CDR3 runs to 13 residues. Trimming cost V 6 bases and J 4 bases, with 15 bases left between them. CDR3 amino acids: CSAAELKRYGYTF. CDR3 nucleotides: TGCAGTGCAGCGGAACTTAAGCGCTATGGCTACACCTTC.

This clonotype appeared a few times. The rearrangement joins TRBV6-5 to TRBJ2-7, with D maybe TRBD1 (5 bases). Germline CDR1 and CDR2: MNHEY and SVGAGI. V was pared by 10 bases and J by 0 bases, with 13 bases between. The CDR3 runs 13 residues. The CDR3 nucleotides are TGTGCCACAAGGTCGGACAACTCCTACGAGCAGTACTTC. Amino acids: CATRSDNSYEQYF.

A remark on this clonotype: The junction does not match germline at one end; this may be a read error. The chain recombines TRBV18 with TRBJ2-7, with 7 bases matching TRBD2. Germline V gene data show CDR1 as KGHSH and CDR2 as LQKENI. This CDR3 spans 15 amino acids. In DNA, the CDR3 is TGTGCCAGCTCACGTGGAGCGGGGTCCACGTACGTGCAGTACTTC. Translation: CASSRGAGSTYVQYF.

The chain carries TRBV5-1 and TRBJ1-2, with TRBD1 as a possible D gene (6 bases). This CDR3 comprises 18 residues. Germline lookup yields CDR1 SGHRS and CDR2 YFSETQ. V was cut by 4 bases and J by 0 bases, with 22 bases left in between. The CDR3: CASSPNPTGELANYGYTF. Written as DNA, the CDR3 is TGCGCCAGCAGCCCAAACCCGACAGGTGAGCTAGCTAACTATGGCTACACCTTC.

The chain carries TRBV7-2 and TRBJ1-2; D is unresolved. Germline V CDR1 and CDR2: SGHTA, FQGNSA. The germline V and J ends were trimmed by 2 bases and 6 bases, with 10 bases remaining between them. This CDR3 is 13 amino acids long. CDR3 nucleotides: TGTACCAGCAGCTTAAGTCGGCGGGATGGCTACACCTTC. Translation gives CTSSLSRRDGYTF.

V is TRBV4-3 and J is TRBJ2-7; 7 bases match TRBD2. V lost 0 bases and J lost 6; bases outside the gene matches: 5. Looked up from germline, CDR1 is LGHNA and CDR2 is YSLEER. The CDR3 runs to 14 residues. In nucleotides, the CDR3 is TGCGCCAGCAGCCAAGATGGTGCGGGAGTCGAGCAGTACTTC. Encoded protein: CASSQDGAGVEQYF.

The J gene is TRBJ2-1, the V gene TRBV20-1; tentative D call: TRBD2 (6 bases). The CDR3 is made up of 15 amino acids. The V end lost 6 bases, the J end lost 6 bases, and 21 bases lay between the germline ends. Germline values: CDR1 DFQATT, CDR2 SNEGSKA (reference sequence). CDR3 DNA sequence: TGCAGTGCCCCCGGCGGGCGGGCGGGGATCAATGAGCAGTTCTTC. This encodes CSAPGGRAGINEQFF.

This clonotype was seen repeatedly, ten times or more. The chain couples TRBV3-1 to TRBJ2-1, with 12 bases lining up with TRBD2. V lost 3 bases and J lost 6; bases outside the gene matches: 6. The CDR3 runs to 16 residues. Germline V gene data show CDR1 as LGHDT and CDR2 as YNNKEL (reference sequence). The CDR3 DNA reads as TGTGCCAGCAGCCACTGGACTAGCGGGAAAGGCAATGAGCAGTTCTTC. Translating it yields CASSHWTSGKGNEQFF.

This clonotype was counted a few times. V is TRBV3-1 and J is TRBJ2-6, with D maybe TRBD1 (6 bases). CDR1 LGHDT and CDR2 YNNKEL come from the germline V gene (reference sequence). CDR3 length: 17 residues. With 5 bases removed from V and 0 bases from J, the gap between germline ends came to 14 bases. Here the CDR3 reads CASSGTPTGSGANVLTF. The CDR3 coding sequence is TGTGCCAGCAGCGGGACACCAACCGGCTCTGGGGCCAACGTCCTGACTTTC.

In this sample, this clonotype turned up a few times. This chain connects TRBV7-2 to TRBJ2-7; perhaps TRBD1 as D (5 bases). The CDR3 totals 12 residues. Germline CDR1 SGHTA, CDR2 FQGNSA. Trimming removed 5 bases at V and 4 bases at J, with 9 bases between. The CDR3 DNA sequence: TGTGCCAGCAGCCACAGGAGTTACGAGCAGTACTTC. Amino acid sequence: CASSHRSYEQYF.